The subject of this entry is one T cell receptor (beta chain). Its target is unknown. The data were obtained in a study of vaccination effects on CD4 cells after COVID-19. The wider study: BNT162b2 vaccine or mRNA-1273 vaccine was given to participants in two doses. Cultivation was performed at approximately 2.1 million PBMC per well with roughly 9.1 IU/ml IL-2 and about 10 ug/ml peptides added.

CDR3 length: 15 residues. Germline values: CDR1 GTSNPN, CDR2 SVGIG (reference sequence). Trimming shortened V by 2 bases and J by 0 bases, and 11 bases separated the two germline ends. Overall study findings and caveats: Late post-vaccination, clones induced by infection and those induced by vaccine underwent marked clonal contraction.

Generated by immunoSEQ multiplex PCR, the TCRdb table keeps only in-frame clones and is missing some. The table has 45,000 or so clones, approximately 74% seen once. The culture ran for 10 days before CD4+ T cells were isolated. Days 3 and 7 saw half the medium replaced with IL-2 medium. The source of this sequence is a human donor who had a prior SARS-CoV-2 infection. The chain employs TRBV30 and TRBJ1-3; D gene uncertain. Sequencing was performed on CD4+ T cells from PBMCs cultured without peptide, taken before COVID-19 vaccination. The DNA for the CDR3 is TGTGCCTGGAGTCCCCGGGGTTACTCTGGAAACACCATATATTTT. Its protein product is CAWSPRGYSGNTIYF.